The clone carrying this T cell receptor beta chain was counted ten times or more. V dropped 1 base and J dropped 7 bases, with 10 bases sitting between them. The CDR3 is 13 amino acids. Germline-derived CDR1 and CDR2 are SGHTA and FQGTGA. Each CDR3 protein gets one entry after TCRdb re-called the 5' RACE reads with MiXCR. Of roughly 50,000 distinct CDR3 sequences listed, roughly 7.1% are singletons. This entry is derived from a study of early T cells in non-severe SARS-CoV-2 infection. This chain links TRBV7-3 with TRBJ1-1, with D unresolved. The source is an adult who was a healthcare worker with PCR-confirmed SARS-CoV-2 infection or an uninfected control (not recorded which). Source: whole blood, taken at baseline. The CDR3 bases are TGTGCCAGCAGCTTAAATATTCGCAGTGAAGCTTTCTTT. Protein sequence: CASSLNIRSEAFF.